These T cell receptor beta chains were read from a single sample in a study of blood T cell repertoires in COVID-19. Measured with immunoSEQ multiplex PCR; TCRdb has only the in-frame clones, and not every one. The profile shows 130,000 to 150,000 clones, 80% to 90% of them singletons. The sample comprised PBMCs or T cells enriched from blood (not recorded which). Receptor source: a man aged 55 to 70 who had recovered from COVID-19. CDR3s include the opening cysteine and the closing phenylalanine or tryptophan. The D gene is left open where the match is weak. Clone size appears in some rows only: once, few, many, or a class for an expanded clone.

D gene: .; clone size: .; V gene: TRBV19; J gene: TRBJ2-2; CDR3 DNA: TGTGCCAGTAGTATCCTACTAGCCGCGAACACCGGGGAGCTGTTTTTT; CDR3 protein: CASSILLAANTGELFF
D gene: .; clone size: .; V gene: TRBV6-1; J gene: TRBJ1-1; CDR3 DNA: TGTGCCAGCAGTGTTTCCGGCAGGGGCGGCTCGGAAGCTTTCTTT; CDR3 protein: CASSVSGRGGSEAFF
D gene: TRBD1; clone size: once; V gene: TRBV15; J gene: TRBJ2-5; CDR3 DNA: TGTGCCACCAGCAGATCTCTGGACAGGGGCAAAGAGACCCAGTACTTC; CDR3 protein: CATSRSLDRGKETQYF
D gene: TRBD2; clone size: .; V gene: TRBV10-1; J gene: TRBJ2-1; CDR3 DNA: TGCGCCAGCAGTGAGCCGGGGTCTAGCGGGAGACTTGAGCAGTTCTTC; CDR3 protein: CASSEPGSSGRLEQFF
D gene: .; clone size: .; V gene: TRBV7-2; J gene: TRBJ2-1; CDR3 DNA: TGTGCCAGCAGCTTAGAGCGGGTCGACAATGAGCAGTTCTTC; CDR3 protein: CASSLERVDNEQFF
D gene: TRBD1; clone size: .; V gene: TRBV5-5; J gene: TRBJ2-3; CDR3 DNA: TGTGCCAGCAGCCAGAGACAGGGGAGGGATACGCAGTATTTT; CDR3 protein: CASSQRQGRDTQYF
D gene: .; clone size: .; V gene: TRBV28; J gene: TRBJ2-7; CDR3 DNA: TGTGCCAGCAGTTTACCTCCTGGACAGACGGAGCAGTACTTC; CDR3 protein: CASSLPPGQTEQYF
D gene: TRBD2; clone size: .; V gene: TRBV7-9; J gene: TRBJ2-3; CDR3 DNA: TGTGCCAGCAGCTTAGGCGGGAGGGCAGATACGCAGTATTTT; CDR3 protein: CASSLGGRADTQYF
D gene: .; clone size: .; V gene: TRBV6-5; J gene: TRBJ2-1; CDR3 DNA: TGTGCCAGCAGTTACTCGATTCAACTGTGGAATGAGCAGTTCTTC; CDR3 protein: CASSYSIQLWNEQFF
D gene: TRBD1; clone size: .; V gene: TRBV27; J gene: TRBJ1-4; CDR3 DNA: TGTGCCAGCAGTTTTCGACAGGGGGGGGAAAAACTGTTTTTT; CDR3 protein: CASSFRQGGEKLFF
D gene: TRBD1; clone size: .; V gene: TRBV18; J gene: TRBJ1-1; CDR3 DNA: TGTGCCAGCTCACCACTGGGACAGGGTGAAGCTTTCTTT; CDR3 protein: CASSPLGQGEAFF
D gene: .; clone size: once; V gene: TRBV5-4; J gene: TRBJ1-6; CDR3 DNA: TGTGCCAGCAGGCGGGACCGTACGAATTCACCCCTCCACTTT; CDR3 protein: CASRRDRTNSPLHF
D gene: .; clone size: .; V gene: TRBV2; J gene: TRBJ2-5; CDR3 DNA: TGTGCCAGCTCGGTGGACATAGAAGAGACCCAGTACTTC; CDR3 protein: CASSVDIEETQYF
D gene: .; clone size: few; V gene: TRBV27; J gene: TRBJ2-3; CDR3 DNA: TGTGCCAGCAGTTTCCGGGATTCCGAAGATACGCAGTATTTT; CDR3 protein: CASSFRDSEDTQYF
D gene: .; clone size: .; V gene: TRBV10-3; J gene: TRBJ1-3; CDR3 DNA: TGTGCCATCAAAGGGGACTTCTCTGGAAACACCATATATTTT; CDR3 protein: CAIKGDFSGNTIYF
D gene: TRBD1; clone size: .; V gene: TRBV5-5; J gene: TRBJ1-6; CDR3 DNA: TGTGCCAGCAGCCTGGGACAGGGGGCGTCAAATTCACCCCTCCACTTT; CDR3 protein: CASSLGQGASNSPLHF
D gene: .; clone size: few; V gene: TRBV3-1/TRBV3-2; J gene: TRBJ2-2; CDR3 DNA: TGTGCCAGCAGCCAAATCGGCGGGGCGAACACCGGGGAGCTGTTTTTT; CDR3 protein: CASSQIGGANTGELFF
D gene: TRBD2; clone size: once; V gene: TRBV7-9; J gene: TRBJ2-7; CDR3 DNA: TGTGCCAGCAGCGGCATCGGCGGGGGCGAGCAGTACTTC; CDR3 protein: CASSGIGGGEQYF
D gene: TRBD2; clone size: .; V gene: TRBV9; J gene: TRBJ2-2; CDR3 DNA: TGTGCCAGCAGCGCCGAGCGGGATGGTCTCGGGGAGCTGTTTTTT; CDR3 protein: CASSAERDGLGELFF
D gene: .; clone size: once; V gene: TRBV5-5; J gene: TRBJ1-2; CDR3 DNA: TGTGCCAGCAGCAGCCCCGGGACAACCTATGGCTACACCTTC; CDR3 protein: CASSSPGTTYGYTF
D gene: TRBD1; clone size: .; V gene: TRBV30; J gene: TRBJ1-2; CDR3 DNA: TGTGCTGGCCAACAGGGGAGAGCGGGCTACACCTTC; CDR3 protein: CAGQQGRAGYTF
D gene: .; clone size: .; V gene: TRBV23-1; J gene: TRBJ2-1; CDR3 DNA: TGCGCCAGCAGCTTTCGGGGGAGCTCCTACAATGAGCAGTTCTTC; CDR3 protein: CASSFRGSSYNEQFF
D gene: .; clone size: .; V gene: TRBV19; J gene: TRBJ2-4; CDR3 DNA: TGTGCCAGTAGTATCACGAACCTTCGGGGCATTCAGTACTTC; CDR3 protein: CASSITNLRGIQYF
D gene: .; clone size: once; V gene: TRBV5-1; J gene: TRBJ2-2; CDR3 DNA: TGCGCCAGCAACCCCGGGACAACGAACACCGGGGAGCTGTTTTTT; CDR3 protein: CASNPGTTNTGELFF
D gene: .; clone size: .; V gene: TRBV9; J gene: TRBJ1-4; CDR3 DNA: TGTGCCAGCAGCGTAGGGACAGCCGGTAATGAAAAACTGTTTTTT; CDR3 protein: CASSVGTAGNEKLFF
D gene: .; clone size: .; V gene: TRBV5-1; J gene: TRBJ2-2; CDR3 DNA: TGCGCCAGCAGCTTGGCGGGCGGGACAGACACCGGGGAGCTGTTTTTT; CDR3 protein: CASSLAGGTDTGELFF
D gene: TRBD2; clone size: .; V gene: TRBV12-5; J gene: TRBJ2-3; CDR3 DNA: TGTGCTAGTGGTTTGGGGACTAGCGGAGGTACGCAGTATTTT; CDR3 protein: CASGLGTSGGTQYF
D gene: TRBD1; clone size: few; V gene: TRBV5-1; J gene: TRBJ1-6; CDR3 DNA: TGCGCCAGCAGCTTGGGGACAGGCAATAATTCACCCCTCCACTTT; CDR3 protein: CASSLGTGNNSPLHF
D gene: TRBD1; clone size: few; V gene: TRBV4-1; J gene: TRBJ1-2; CDR3 DNA: TGCGCCAGCAGCTCGGGGACAGGGAAATATGGCTACACCTTC; CDR3 protein: CASSSGTGKYGYTF
D gene: .; clone size: .; V gene: TRBV9; J gene: TRBJ2-6; CDR3 DNA: TGTGCCAGCAGCGTAGCCTCGGGGAGCTCTGGGGCCAACGTCCTGACTTTC; CDR3 protein: CASSVASGSSGANVLTF
D gene: TRBD1; clone size: .; V gene: TRBV6-5; J gene: TRBJ1-4; CDR3 DNA: TGTGCCAGCAGTTACGGGACAGGGAACGAAAAACTGTTTTTT; CDR3 protein: CASSYGTGNEKLFF
D gene: TRBD1; clone size: .; V gene: TRBV28; J gene: TRBJ1-1; CDR3 DNA: TGTGCCAGCAGTTCGGGACAGGGTGTTGAAGCTTTCTTT; CDR3 protein: CASSSGQGVEAFF
D gene: .; clone size: .; V gene: TRBV7-9; J gene: TRBJ2-3; CDR3 DNA: TGTGCCAGCAGCTTACGGGTACTCAGCCCGAGAGGAGGGGATACGCAGTATTTT; CDR3 protein: CASSLRVLSPRGGDTQYF
D gene: TRBD2; clone size: .; V gene: TRBV5-5; J gene: TRBJ2-5; CDR3 DNA: TGTGCCAGCAGCTTGGAACCTAGCGGGACCCAGTACTTC; CDR3 protein: CASSLEPSGTQYF
D gene: .; clone size: .; V gene: TRBV5-4; J gene: TRBJ2-1; CDR3 DNA: TGTGCCAGCAGTCGGGAGCGGACAAATCCCTACAATGAGCAGTTCTTC; CDR3 protein: CASSRERTNPYNEQFF
D gene: TRBD2; clone size: .; V gene: TRBV9; J gene: TRBJ2-7; CDR3 DNA: TGTGCCAGCAGCGTAACCCCGGGGACTAAGAGTTCCTACGAGCAGTACTTC; CDR3 protein: CASSVTPGTKSSYEQYF
D gene: .; clone size: .; V gene: TRBV21-1; J gene: TRBJ2-6; CDR3 DNA: TGTGCCAGCAGCATCAGACACCACCTTAGCTCTGGGGCCAACGTCCTGACTTTC; CDR3 protein: CASSIRHHLSSGANVLTF
D gene: .; clone size: .; V gene: TRBV18; J gene: TRBJ1-2; CDR3 DNA: TGTGCCAGCTCACCACAGGGGTCCGGGTATGGCTACACCTTC; CDR3 protein: CASSPQGSGYGYTF
D gene: .; clone size: .; V gene: TRBV7-9; J gene: TRBJ1-2; CDR3 DNA: TGTGCCAGCAGCTTAGGTGGGCAGTCTGGCTACACCTTC; CDR3 protein: CASSLGGQSGYTF
D gene: TRBD2; clone size: .; V gene: TRBV28; J gene: TRBJ2-5; CDR3 DNA: TGTGCCAGCAGTTTATGGGGGACTAGCGATGAGACCCAGTACTTC; CDR3 protein: CASSLWGTSDETQYF
D gene: .; clone size: .; V gene: TRBV9; J gene: TRBJ1-3; CDR3 DNA: TGTGCCAGCAGCGTGTCAGGCTCTGGAAACACCATATATTTT; CDR3 protein: CASSVSGSGNTIYF
D gene: .; clone size: .; V gene: TRBV19; J gene: TRBJ1-6; CDR3 DNA: TGTGCCAGTAGTATTCCGAATTCACCCCTCCACTTT; CDR3 protein: CASSIPNSPLHF
D gene: .; clone size: .; V gene: TRBV11-2; J gene: TRBJ2-7; CDR3 DNA: TGTGCCAGCAGCTTGGACACATACTACGAGCAGTACTTC; CDR3 protein: CASSLDTYYEQYF
D gene: .; clone size: once; V gene: TRBV7-8; J gene: TRBJ1-5; CDR3 DNA: TGTGCCAGCAGCCAGGCGGGGGGCAATCAGCCCCAGCATTTT; CDR3 protein: CASSQAGGNQPQHF
D gene: TRBD1; clone size: once; V gene: TRBV4-1; J gene: TRBJ1-1; CDR3 DNA: TGCGCCAGCAGCCGATCCCAGGGGGCCCCGAACACTGAAGCTTTCTTT; CDR3 protein: CASSRSQGAPNTEAFF
D gene: .; clone size: .; V gene: TRBV19; J gene: TRBJ2-4; CDR3 DNA: TGTGCCAGTAGTATCTCCCCCCAAGCGAAAAACATTCAGTACTTC; CDR3 protein: CASSISPQAKNIQYF